This TCR beta chain came from a study of long-term antiretroviral therapy in people with HIV. Survey-level immunoSEQ v3.0 assays were run. TCRdb keeps only in-frame clones here, not all; method: immunoSEQ multiplex PCR. The sample has about 28,000 clones; more than 90% are singletons. The germline V gene has CDR1 MNHEY and CDR2 SMNVEV (reference sequence). After removal of 6 bases from V and 7 bases from J, the junction contained 8 bases not matched to a gene. The CDR3 covers 14 residues. This TCR was recovered from a man aged 25-40 years with HIV. The sample consisted of unsorted PBMCs, taken more than 6 years after starting antiretroviral therapy. The J gene is TRBJ1-4, the V gene TRBV27; TRBD1 aligns across 7 bases. The CDR3 coding sequence is TGTGCCAGCAGCCCAGGGGGTACCCCTGAAAAACTGTTTTTT. It is translated as CASSPGGTPEKLFF.